This entry lists 23 T cell receptor beta chains sequenced from one sample in a study of blood T cell repertoires in COVID-19. The repertoire was sequenced with immunoSEQ multiplex PCR; TCRdb's copy has only in-frame clones and lacks some. Of about 270,000 clones detected, 80% to 90% appear once; the ten largest clones hold over 9.5%. Sample: peripheral blood. These receptor sequences come from a woman in her 30s with COVID-19, enrolled during active disease.

The chain is built from TRBV10-3 and TRBJ1-2, with a weak D call TRBD1 (6 bases). The CDR3 runs to 13 residues. V lost 6 bases and J lost 8, with 16 bases in between. CDR1 and CDR2 (germline): ENHRY, SYGVKD. CDR3 amino acids: CAIREQGIEGYTF. The CDR3 DNA follows: TGTGCCATCAGAGAACAGGGTATTGAGGGCTACACCTTC.

The V call is TRBV4-2, the J call TRBJ2-5, with D perhaps TRBD1 (7 bases). Germline assignment: CDR1 LGHNA and CDR2 YNFKEQ. With 1 base removed from V and 5 bases from J, the gap between germline ends came to 20 bases. The CDR3 sequence is 17 residues long. The chain's CDR3 is CASSQGRDSPIGETQYF. Here the CDR3 DNA reads TGTGCCAGCAGCCAAGGGCGGGACAGTCCTATCGGGGAGACCCAGTACTTC.

This clone was found once. The chain recombines TRBV6-5 with TRBJ2-1; 7 bases line up with TRBD2. The trim removed 4 bases at V and 7 bases at J, leaving 1 base unmatched. The CDR3 extends over 12 amino acids. CDR1 and CDR2 from the germline V gene are MNHEY and SVGAGI. The DNA for the CDR3 is TGTGCCAGCAGTTGGGGGGGTAATGAGCAGTTCTTC. This codes for CASSWGGNEQFF.

There are many counts of this clone. The chain employs TRBV28 and TRBJ1-6; TRBD1 agrees at 9 bases. V trimming: 5 bases; J trimming: 10 bases; junction bases outside the gene matches: 9. The CDR3 totals 15 residues. The V gene's germline CDR1 is MDHEN and CDR2 SYDVKM. The CDR3 DNA follows: TGTGCCAGCAGTCGAGGGACAGGGCCAGAATCACCCCTCCACTTT. Encoded protein: CASSRGTGPESPLHF.

This sequence joins TRBV18 and TRBJ1-6; D remains ambiguous. Germline V gives CDR1 KGHSH, CDR2 LQKENI. V was cut by 3 bases and J by 1 base, with 4 bases left in between. CDR3 size: 14 residues. Here the CDR3 DNA reads TGTGCCAGCTCACCCAAATCCTATAATTCACCCCTCCACTTT. Translating it yields CASSPKSYNSPLHF.

The chain recombines TRBV4-1 with TRBJ1-3; a weak D match, TRBD1 (6 bases). Trimming removed 2 bases at V and 0 bases at J, with 14 bases between. This CDR3 comprises 17 residues. Germline-derived CDR1 and CDR2 are MGHRA and YSYEKL. The DNA for the CDR3 is TGCGCCAGCAGCCAACCTCTCAGGGGCGACTCTGGAAACACCATATATTTT. Amino acid sequence: CASSQPLRGDSGNTIYF.

The CDR3 is CASSLIGGSGYTF. The CDR3 coding sequence is TGTGCCAGCAGCTTAATTGGAGGGTCTGGCTACACCTTC. V gene TRBV7-2 combines with J gene TRBJ1-2; unclear D gene. The CDR3 sequence is 13 residues long. Germline loops: CDR1 SGHTA, CDR2 FQGNSA. With 2 bases removed from V and 7 bases from J, the gap between germline ends came to 11 bases.

The chain employs TRBV12-5 and TRBJ2-1; the match to TRBD2 covers 12 bases. The CDR3 runs 16 residues. Germline V lookup: CDR1 LGHNT, CDR2 FRNRAP. V gave up 0 bases and J gave up 5 bases; unmatched junction bases: 2. CDR3: CASGLVLAGGNNEQFF. CDR3 sequence (DNA): TGTGCTAGTGGTTTGGTTCTAGCGGGGGGGAACAATGAGCAGTTCTTC.

The chain couples TRBV2 to TRBJ1-4; tentatively, D is TRBD1 (5 bases). V lost 6 bases and J lost 5, with 10 bases in between. The germline CDR1 and CDR2 sequences are SNHLY and FYNNEI. The CDR3 length is 13 residues. The DNA of the CDR3 is TGTGCCAGCAGACAGGAGACAAATGAAAAACTGTTTTTT. Residues: CASRQETNEKLFF.

The chain is built from TRBV19 and TRBJ1-1, with a weak D call TRBD1 (6 bases). The CDR3 is 14 amino acids. Germline-derived CDR1 and CDR2 are LNHDA and SQIVND (reference sequence). In nucleotides, the CDR3 is TGTGTATCAACTCTACGGGGAAGGGGGACTGAAGCTTTCTTT. Its translation is CVSTLRGRGTEAFF.

This chain joins TRBV2 and TRBJ2-3, with D possibly being TRBD2 (7 bases). Germline CDR1 reads SNHLY; CDR2 reads FYNNEI. Deletions cut 2 bases from V and 2 bases from J, with 11 bases between. CDR3 size: 15 residues. CDR3: CASSERGGYTDTQYF. DNA of the CDR3: TGTGCCAGCAGTGAAAGGGGGGGCTACACAGATACGCAGTATTTT.

This sequence joins TRBV2 and TRBJ2-3; weak D call: TRBD2 (5 bases). Germline lookup yields CDR1 SNHLY and CDR2 FYNNEI. This CDR3 is 16 amino acids long. V was trimmed by 7 bases and J by 4 bases, leaving 21 bases between them. CDR3 coding DNA: TGTGCCAGCAAGGAGCGGCTAGCCCTCCAAGCAGATACGCAGTATTTT. This codes for CASKERLALQADTQYF.

V gene TRBV9 combines with J gene TRBJ2-7, with 8 bases fitting TRBD2. Germline V gives CDR1 SGDLS, CDR2 YYNGEE. The V and J ends lost 7 bases and 0 bases, in that order; junction bases with no gene match: 9. The CDR3 has 15 amino acids. CDR3 DNA: TGTGCCAGCTCCCCAAGCGGGGGTCTCTCCTACGAGCAGTACTTC. This codes for CASSPSGGLSYEQYF.

The chain couples TRBV5-1 to TRBJ2-1, with 8 bases lining up with TRBD2. Germline-derived CDR1 and CDR2 are SGHRS and YFSETQ. The V segment lost 0 bases and the J segment 6 bases; nucleotides outside the gene matches: 8. This CDR3 spans 16 amino acids. CDR3 residues: CASSLAPGLGGNEQFF. The CDR3 bases are TGCGCCAGCAGCTTGGCTCCGGGACTAGGGGGCAATGAGCAGTTCTTC. The whole variable domain, filled in from reference TRBV5-1 and TRBJ2-1, reads KAGVTQTPRYLIKTRGQQVTLSCSPISGHRSVSWYQQTPGQGLQFLFEYFSETQRNKGNFPGRFSGRQFSNSRSEMNVSTLELGDSALYLCASSLAPGLGGNEQFFGPGTRLTVL.

The rearrangement links TRBV4-1 to TRBJ2-3, with D perhaps TRBD1 (6 bases). The CDR3 length is 15 residues. The V end lost 4 bases, the J end lost 6 bases, and 17 bases lay between the germline ends. CDR1 is MGHRA and CDR2 is YSYEKL in the germline V gene. Here the CDR3 DNA reads TGCGCCAGCAGCCTAACGTCAGGGGCTGGGGATACGCAGTATTTT. It specifies CASSLTSGAGDTQYF.

There are many counts of this clone. The chain employs TRBV2 and TRBJ2-7; tentative D call: TRBD2 (6 bases). The CDR3 consists of 12 residues. Per germline, CDR1 SNHLY and CDR2 FYNNEI. V was pared by 6 bases and J by 2 bases, with 8 bases between. CDR3: CASRGRTYEQYF. For the CDR3, the DNA is TGTGCCAGCAGGGGGAGGACCTACGAGCAGTACTTC.

In this sample, this clone turned up once. The rearrangement joins TRBV28 to TRBJ1-1, with 10 nucleotides matching TRBD1. The V gene's germline CDR1 is MDHEN and CDR2 SYDVKM. V shed 3 bases, J shed 5 bases, and the junction held 6 bases outside the gene matches. CDR3 length: 15 residues. The CDR3 DNA sequence: TGTGCCAGCAGTTTGACAGGGGGCGGAGGGACTGAAGCTTTCTTT. This encodes CASSLTGGGGTEAFF.

The CDR3 region is CASSDSYSFREKLFF. The DNA for the CDR3 is TGCGCCAGCAGTGATTCGTACAGCTTTCGCGAAAAACTGTTTTTT. J is TRBJ1-4 and V is TRBV10-1; D is unclear. V lost 3 bases and J lost 8, with 16 bases in between. This CDR3 spans 15 amino acids. The germline CDR1 and CDR2 sequences are WNHNN and SYGVQD (reference sequence).

The CDR3 DNA is TGTGCCAGCGCCCAGGTCAATGAGCAGTTCTTC. As protein: CASAQVNEQFF. The chain has TRBV27 and TRBJ2-1; D unclear. V lost 8 bases and J 6 bases, leaving 8 bases between the germline ends. The CDR3 runs 11 residues. CDR1 MNHEY and CDR2 SMNVEV come from the germline V gene (reference sequence).

The chain employs TRBV2 and TRBJ2-7; D gene ambiguous. V shed 4 bases and J shed 4 bases, with 5 bases lying between them. Germline loops: CDR1 SNHLY, CDR2 FYNNEI. The length of the CDR3 is 11 residues. CDR3 residues: CASSGEYEQYF. The CDR3 DNA is TGTGCCAGCAGTGGAGAATACGAGCAGTACTTC.

J is TRBJ2-7 and V is TRBV6-6; no reliable D call. The germline CDR1 and CDR2 sequences are MNHNY and SVGAGI (reference sequence). With 0 bases removed from V and 6 bases from J, the gap between germline ends came to 6 bases. The CDR3 sequence is 12 residues long. In nucleotides, the CDR3 is TGTGCCAGCAGTTACTCAACTGGCGAGCAGTACTTC. As protein: CASSYSTGEQYF.

This chain uses TRBV2 with TRBJ2-5; tentative D call: TRBD1 (5 bases). The V end lost 3 bases, the J end lost 4 bases, and 12 bases lay between the germline ends. The CDR3 is 14 residues long. CDR1 and CDR2 (germline): SNHLY, FYNNEI. CDR3 sequence (DNA): TGTGCCAGCAGTGACCAGGGTTTGGGAGAGACCCAGTACTTC. Translating gives CASSDQGLGETQYF.

This clone was picked up one time. The chain carries TRBV19 and TRBJ1-1; 8 nucleotides line up with TRBD1. Unmatched junction bases numbered 7, after V lost 6 bases and J lost 1 base. Germline V gene sequence: CDR1 LNHDA, CDR2 SQIVND (reference sequence). CDR3 length: 15 amino acids. CDR3 DNA sequence: TGTGCCAGTAGGCGTGACAGGGGAAGGAACACTGAAGCTTTCTTT. Translation gives CASRRDRGRNTEAFF.